Presented here are 3 T cell receptor beta chains from one specimen sequenced in a study of control samples from healthy donors and cancer patients. Profiling relied on immunoSEQ multiplex PCR, and the TCRdb table lists in-frame clones only, not all of them. The sample has around 85,000 clones; roughly 91% are singletons. The sequenced material came from blood. Receptor source: a woman aged 55-70 years in good health.

The V gene is TRBV5-5, the J gene TRBJ1-2; D is perhaps TRBD1 (6 bases). Germline loops: CDR1 SGHKS, CDR2 YYEKEE (reference sequence). The CDR3 contains 14 residues. Trimming took 3 bases from V and 7 from J, leaving 16 bases between them. The DNA of the CDR3 is TGTGCCAGCAGCTCGTACAAACAGGGAGCTGGCTACACCTTC. Protein sequence: CASSSYKQGAGYTF.

V gene TRBV6-2 or TRBV6-3 combines with J gene TRBJ2-1; D may be TRBD2 (6 bases). CDR3 length equals 15 residues. The germline CDR1 and CDR2 sequences are MNHEY and SVGEGT. V was cut by 6 bases and J by 4 bases, with 16 bases left in between. CDR3 loop: CASSFGTRNYNEQFF. The CDR3, as DNA: TGTGCCAGCAGCTTTGGGACTCGCAATTACAATGAGCAGTTCTTC.

CDR3 coding DNA: TGTGCCAGCAGCTTTTGGCAGGATGCTGGAAACACCATATATTTT. Its protein product is CASSFWQDAGNTIYF. This chain connects TRBV7-2 to TRBJ1-3, with no clear D. The CDR3 covers 15 residues. In germline, CDR1 is SGHTA, CDR2 FQGNSA. Trimming cost V 3 bases and J 2 bases, with 11 bases left between them.